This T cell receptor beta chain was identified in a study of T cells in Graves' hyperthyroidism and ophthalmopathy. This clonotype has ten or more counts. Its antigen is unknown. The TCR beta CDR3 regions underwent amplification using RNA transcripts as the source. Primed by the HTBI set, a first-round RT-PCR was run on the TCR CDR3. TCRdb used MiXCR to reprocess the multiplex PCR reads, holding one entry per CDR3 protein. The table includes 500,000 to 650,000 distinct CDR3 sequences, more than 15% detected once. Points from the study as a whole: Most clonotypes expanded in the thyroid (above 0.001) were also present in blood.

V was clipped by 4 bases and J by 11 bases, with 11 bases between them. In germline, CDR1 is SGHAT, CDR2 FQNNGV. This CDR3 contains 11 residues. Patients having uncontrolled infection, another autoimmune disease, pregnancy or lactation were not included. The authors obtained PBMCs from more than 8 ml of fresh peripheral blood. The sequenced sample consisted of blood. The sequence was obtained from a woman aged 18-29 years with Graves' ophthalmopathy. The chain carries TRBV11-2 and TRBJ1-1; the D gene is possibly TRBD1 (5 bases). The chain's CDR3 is CASSSSEGAFF. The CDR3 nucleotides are TGTGCCAGCAGCTCCAGTGAGGGGGCTTTCTTT.